This is a list of T cell receptor beta chains from one sample in a study of CD8 T cells in Susac syndrome. TCRdb processed the immunoSEQ multiplex PCR reads anew with MiXCR; each CDR3 protein has one entry. The sample holds roughly 70,000 distinct CDR3 sequences, 96% seen once. The sample consisted of CD4+ T cells from PBMCs. The receptor set was obtained from a human donor with multiple sclerosis. Each CDR3 is given with its conserved first and last residue. D genes are given only for firm matches. Clone size appears in some rows only: once, few, many, or a class for an expanded clone.

D,J,length,size,V,DNA,CDR3
-,TRBJ2-5,15,-,TRBV5-1,TGCGCCAGCAGCTCGCCGACTTCACCCAAAGAGACCCAGTACTTC,CASSSPTSPKETQYF
-,TRBJ2-5,13,-,TRBV12-3/TRBV12-4,TGTGCCAGCAGTTTTTCCAGCCAAGAGACCCAGTACTTC,CASSFSSQETQYF
-,TRBJ1-1,11,-,TRBV2,TGTGCCAGCAGTGTAATTTCTGAAGCTTTCTTT,CASSVISEAFF
-,TRBJ1-1,14,-,TRBV19,TGTGCCAGTATATCGCGACAGGCGAACACTGAAGCTTTCTTT,CASISRQANTEAFF
-,TRBJ1-2,14,-,TRBV6-5,TGTGCCAGCACCACCCCGAGAGCTAACTATGGCTACACCTTC,CASTTPRANYGYTF
TRBD2,TRBJ2-3,13,-,TRBV20-1,TGCAGTGCTCCCGGGGGGGGCACAGATACGCAGTATTTT,CSAPGGGTDTQYF
-,TRBJ2-3,15,-,TRBV19,TGTGCCAGTAGTATCGGCCCCCAAAGCACAGATACGCAGTATTTT,CASSIGPQSTDTQYF
-,TRBJ2-1,14,once,TRBV10-3,TGTGCCATCAGGACAGACCAGGGGAACAATGAGCAGTTCTTC,CAIRTDQGNNEQFF
-,TRBJ1-2,14,-,TRBV30,TGTGCCTGGAGTGTCCTAGGGAGAAACTATGGCTACACCTTC,CAWSVLGRNYGYTF
TRBD1,TRBJ2-4,14,-,TRBV20-1,TGCAGTGCTACAGGGACAGGCTCAACGAACATTCAGTACTTC,CSATGTGSTNIQYF
-,TRBJ1-5,16,-,TRBV20-1,TGCAGTGCTAGGATTAGGGACCAAGGGAGCAATCAGCCCCAGCATTTT,CSARIRDQGSNQPQHF
TRBD2,TRBJ2-5,14,-,TRBV9,TGTGCCAGCAGCGTGGCGGGGGGGCAAGAGACCCAGTACTTC,CASSVAGGQETQYF
-,TRBJ2-5,14,-,TRBV6-5,TGTGCCAGCAGTTACTCGAGCGGGCGGGAGACCCAGTACTTC,CASSYSSGRETQYF
TRBD1,TRBJ2-1,18,-,TRBV2,TGTGCCAGCAGTGAACCGGCAGCCGGGACAGGGGGTTTCAATGAGCAGTTCTTC,CASSEPAAGTGGFNEQFF
-,TRBJ1-5,12,-,TRBV30,TGTGCCTGGAGTGAGGGCTATCAGCCCCAGCATTTT,CAWSEGYQPQHF
TRBD2,TRBJ2-5,16,-,TRBV19,TGTGCCAGTAGTATTCGGGGGACTAGCGGTCCAGAGACCCAGTACTTC,CASSIRGTSGPETQYF
-,TRBJ1-1,13,-,TRBV3-1,TGTGCCAGCAGCCAAGATCCGCGAGCCGAAGCTTTCTTT,CASSQDPRAEAFF
-,TRBJ2-1,15,-,TRBV30,TGTGCCTGGACTAGAGGAGGCCGCCCCTACAATGAGCAGTTCTTC,CAWTRGGRPYNEQFF
-,TRBJ1-5,13,-,TRBV9,TGTGCCAGCAGCGTAGGGGCGGGGAGGGCCCAGCATTTT,CASSVGAGRAQHF
TRBD1,TRBJ2-1,18,-,TRBV9,TGTGCCAGCAGCGTAGCGTGGGGTTCAGGGGGTGCCTACAATGAGCAGTTCTTC,CASSVAWGSGGAYNEQFF
-,TRBJ1-6,12,once,TRBV2,TGTGCCAGCAGTGAGACGGGATCACCCCTCCACTTT,CASSETGSPLHF
-,TRBJ1-5,12,-,TRBV20-1,TGCAGTGCTAGAGATGGGGATCAGCCCCAGCATTTT,CSARDGDQPQHF
TRBD1,TRBJ2-3,15,-,TRBV5-1,TGCGCCAGCACCAGGACAGGGGATATCACAGATACGCAGTATTTT,CASTRTGDITDTQYF
TRBD1,TRBJ1-3,16,-,TRBV7-9,TGTGCCAGCAGCTCCGGACAGGGTTCCTCTGGAAACACCATATATTTT,CASSSGQGSSGNTIYF